One and the same sample provided the 13 T cell receptor beta chains below, sequenced in a study of regulatory T cells in long-lasting Graves disease (dated by TCRdb to about 2021). Libraries were constructed by multiplex PCR. These reads were obtained on an Illumina HiSeq 4000. CDR3 regions were amplified by Arm-PCR with iRepertoire HTBI primers to construct TCR beta libraries. TCRdb itself trimmed the public reads at Q25 with fastp, ran MiXCR and retained productive beta chains. Rows are combined by CDR3 protein, so each entry shows the most common genes and DNA. This sample lists roughly 500,000 distinct CDR3 sequences; roughly 13% were detected once. The ten largest clones capture 8.5% to 10% of the sample. The time point label, read with the paper, signifies: newly diagnosed GD, antithyroid drugs for less than 3 months. For both TCR sequencing and RNA sequencing, RNA was extracted from PBMCs using TRIzol.

These data also featured in a second study, about T cells in Graves' hyperthyroidism and ophthalmopathy.

Sequences were derived from peripheral blood mononuclear cells (PBMCs), sampled at new diagnosis, from a patient treated with antithyroid drugs. The receptor set was obtained from a man aged 30 to 45 with Graves disease. Donor details come from another sample of the same person, matched by shared clones.

This sequence joins TRBV4-1 and TRBJ2-3; 13 bases line up with TRBD2. The V segment lost 5 bases and the J segment 0 bases; nucleotides outside the gene matches: 2. The CDR3 is 16 amino acids. Germline V lookup: CDR1 MGHRA, CDR2 YSYEKL. The CDR3 sequence: CASSTLAGGSTDTQYF. The DNA of the CDR3 is TGCGCCAGCAGCACACTAGCGGGGGGGAGCACAGATACGCAGTATTTT.

Many counts were recorded for this clonotype. The chain links TRBV6-1 to TRBJ1-1; TRBD1 is a possible D gene (5 bases). This CDR3 contains 14 residues. CDR1 and CDR2 (germline): MNHNS, SASEGT. V was cut by 6 bases and J by 0 bases, with 11 bases left in between. The CDR3 DNA sequence: TGTGCCAGCAGGCCTGGGGCAATGAACACTGAAGCTTTCTTT. Translation: CASRPGAMNTEAFF.

This sequence joins TRBV28 and TRBJ1-5; D is undetermined. This CDR3 has 15 residues. The germline gives CDR1 MDHEN, CDR2 SYDVKM. V was cut by 2 bases and J by 5 bases, with 13 bases left in between. CDR3 region: CASSLGRVLYQPQHF. The CDR3, as DNA: TGTGCCAGCAGTTTAGGTAGGGTTCTCTATCAGCCCCAGCATTTT.

The chain couples TRBV2 to TRBJ1-4; possibly TRBD1 for D (5 bases). V lost 3 bases and J lost 2, with 7 bases in between. The CDR3 is 14 residues long. CDR1 is SNHLY and CDR2 is FYNNEI in the germline V gene. The CDR3 DNA reads as TGTGCCAGCAGTGAGAAGGGGACTAATGAAAAACTGTTTTTT. Encoded protein: CASSEKGTNEKLFF.

The rearrangement joins TRBV30 to TRBJ2-2, with D tentatively TRBD2 (6 bases). Trimming left V 2 bases short and J 2 bases short, with 15 bases between. Per germline, CDR1 GTSNPN and CDR2 SVGIG (reference sequence). There are 16 residues in the CDR3. The CDR3 region has the DNA TGTGCCTGGAGTCCTGGGGGGACCATCAACACCGGGGAGCTGTTTTTT. It specifies CAWSPGGTINTGELFF.

J is TRBJ2-3 and V is TRBV20-1; 11 nucleotides agree with TRBD2. J gave up 4 bases and V 5 bases, and 8 bases lay outside the gene matches. The CDR3 sequence is 15 residues long. Germline V gene lookup returns CDR1 DFQATT and CDR2 SNEGSKA (reference sequence). The CDR3 region is CSAARLAGQADTQYF. DNA for the CDR3: TGCAGTGCTGCCCGACTAGCGGGACAAGCAGATACGCAGTATTTT.

This clonotype was detected a few times. The rearrangement joins TRBV20-1 to TRBJ1-2; D unresolved. From germline, CDR1 is DFQATT and CDR2 SNEGSKA (reference sequence). The CDR3 is 11 amino acids. V lost 4 bases and J 3 bases, leaving 6 bases between the germline ends. The CDR3 region is CSAKKDYGYTF. CDR3 DNA sequence: TGCAGTGCTAAAAAGGACTATGGCTACACCTTC.

This clonotype occurred many times. This rearrangement joins TRBV12-3 or TRBV12-4 to TRBJ2-5; 8 positions match TRBD2. Trimming at V came to 5 bases and at J to 1 base, leaving 6 bases not matched to a gene. CDR3 length: 15 residues. CDR3: CASSIAGGGQETQYF. The CDR3 DNA is TGTGCCAGCAGTATTGCGGGGGGCGGCCAAGAGACCCAGTACTTC.

This clonotype has just one count. This may arise from a read error, as a much more abundant clone is one base away. The genes are TRBV7-6 and TRBJ1-1, with D possibly TRBD1 on 5 matching bases. Germline V gene data show CDR1 as SGHVS and CDR2 as FNYEAQ. This CDR3 has 13 amino acids. CDR3 in amino acids: CAGRNDRNTEAFF. The DNA for the CDR3 is TGTGCCGGCAGAAACGACAGGAACACTGAAGCTTTCTTT.

About this clonotype: Possible read error: a much larger clone is one base away. The chain joins TRBV6-1 to TRBJ2-5, with D perhaps TRBD1 or TRBD2 (5 bases each). CDR3 length: 12 amino acids. The ends were cut back, 10 bases at V and 1 base at J, with 10 bases in the middle. CDR1 and CDR2 (germline): MNHNS, SASEGT. The CDR3 bases are TGTGCCAACGGGGCATCCCAAGAGACCCAGTACTTC. Translation gives CANGASQETQYF.

This clonotype appeared many times. The rearrangement links TRBV18 to TRBJ1-5; D unclear. The CDR3 length is 15 residues. V gave up 3 bases and J gave up 1 base, with 10 bases separating them. Per germline, CDR1 KGHSH and CDR2 LQKENI. The CDR3 region is CASSPKDLSNQPQHF. The CDR3 nucleotides are TGTGCCAGCTCACCGAAAGACTTAAGCAATCAGCCCCAGCATTTT.

This clonotype appeared a few times. This rearrangement joins TRBV27 to TRBJ1-2; possibly TRBD1 for D (6 bases). CDR1 is MNHEY, CDR2 SMNVEV, per germline (reference sequence). Between the trimmed V and J ends, which lost 4 bases and 8 bases, there was a span of 11 bases. CDR3 length equals 12 residues. CDR3 in amino acids: CASSSQGRGYTF. CDR3 sequence (DNA): TGTGCCAGCAGTTCACAGGGACGGGGCTACACCTTC.

This clonotype came up many times. The gene calls are TRBV12-3 or TRBV12-4 and TRBJ2-1; 10 bases are a match to TRBD2. Germline trimming cut 1 base from V and 9 bases from J; bases unmatched to any gene: 6. This CDR3 comprises 15 residues. CDR3 coding DNA: TGTGCCAGCAGTTTAGAGTCTAGCGGGAGAACTGAGCAGTTCTTC. Translating it yields CASSLESSGRTEQFF.